This T cell receptor (beta chain) was recorded in a study of T cell repertoires in cytomegalovirus infection. Each CDR3 protein gets one entry after TCRdb re-called the reads with MiXCR. This table has some 940,000 distinct CDR3 sequences, about a third appearing once. On this clonotype itself: Its antigen is not identified.

CDR1 is SGHAT, CDR2 FQDESV, per germline (reference sequence). Trimming cost V 7 bases and J 2 bases, with 15 bases left between them. This CDR3 contains 14 residues. Specimen: cultured CD8+ T cells from PBMCs, collected from culture after CMV antigen stimulation. The receptor was derived from a human donor in good health (CMV status not recorded). Some clones in this sample may be carry-over from other donors' samples. This sequence joins TRBV11-1 and TRBJ2-7, with TRBD1 as a possible D gene (6 bases). CDR3 in amino acids: CASTVRGIPYEQYF. As DNA, the CDR3 is TGTGCCAGCACCGTAAGGGGGATCCCCTACGAGCAGTACTTC. The whole variable domain, remainder taken from reference TRBV11-1 and TRBJ2-7, is EAEVAQSPRYKITEKSQAVAFWCDPISGHATLYWYRQILGQGPELLVQFQDESVVDDSQLPKDRFSAERLKGVDSTLKIQPAELGDSAMYLCASTVRGIPYEQYFGPGTRLTVT.